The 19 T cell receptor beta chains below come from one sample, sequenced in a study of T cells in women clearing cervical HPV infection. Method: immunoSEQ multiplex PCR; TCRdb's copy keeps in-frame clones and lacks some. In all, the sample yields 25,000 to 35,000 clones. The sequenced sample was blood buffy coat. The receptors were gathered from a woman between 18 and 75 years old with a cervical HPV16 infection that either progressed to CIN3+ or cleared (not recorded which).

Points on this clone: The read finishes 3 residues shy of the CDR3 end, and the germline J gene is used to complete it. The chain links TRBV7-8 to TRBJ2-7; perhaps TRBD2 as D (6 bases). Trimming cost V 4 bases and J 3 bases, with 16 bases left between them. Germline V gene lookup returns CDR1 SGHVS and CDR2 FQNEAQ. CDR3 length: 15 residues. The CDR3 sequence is CASSSTPAGGYEQYF. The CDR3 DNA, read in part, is TGTGCCAGCAGCTCAACTCCCGCCGGGGGCTACGAG.

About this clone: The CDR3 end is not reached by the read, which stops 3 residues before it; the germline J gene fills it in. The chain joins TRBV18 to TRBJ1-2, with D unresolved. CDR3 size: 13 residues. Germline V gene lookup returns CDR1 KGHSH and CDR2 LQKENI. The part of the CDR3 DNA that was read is TGTGCCAGCTCTCATCCTTCGGGTTACGAC. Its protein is CASSHPSGYD. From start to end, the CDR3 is CASSHPSGYDYTF.

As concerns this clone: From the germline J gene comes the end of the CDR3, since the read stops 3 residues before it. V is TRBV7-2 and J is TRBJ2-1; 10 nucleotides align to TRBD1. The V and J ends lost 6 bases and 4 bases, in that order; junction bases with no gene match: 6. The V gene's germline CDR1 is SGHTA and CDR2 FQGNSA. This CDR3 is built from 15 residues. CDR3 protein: CASRPDRGLYNEQFF. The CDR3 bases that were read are TGTGCCAGCAGACCCGACAGGGGGCTGTACAATGAG.

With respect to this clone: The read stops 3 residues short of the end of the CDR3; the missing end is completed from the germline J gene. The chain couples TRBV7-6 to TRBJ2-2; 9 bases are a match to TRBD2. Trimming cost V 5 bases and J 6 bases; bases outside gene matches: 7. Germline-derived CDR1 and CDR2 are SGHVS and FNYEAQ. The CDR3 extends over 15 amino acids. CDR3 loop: CASSPIRGRAGELFF. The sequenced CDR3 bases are TGTGCCAGCAGCCCCATACGCGGGAGGGCCGGGGAG.

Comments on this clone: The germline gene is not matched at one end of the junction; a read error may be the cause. CDR3 residues: CASSLSLSYEQYF. Partial CDR3 DNA: TGTGCTAGCAGCTTAAGCCTCTCCTACGAG. The V call is TRBV7-7, the J call TRBJ2-7, with unresolved D. The read falls 3 residues short of the CDR3 end, and the missing part is taken from the germline J gene. The CDR3 contains 13 residues. Germline CDR1 is SSHAT and CDR2 is FNYEAQ (reference sequence).

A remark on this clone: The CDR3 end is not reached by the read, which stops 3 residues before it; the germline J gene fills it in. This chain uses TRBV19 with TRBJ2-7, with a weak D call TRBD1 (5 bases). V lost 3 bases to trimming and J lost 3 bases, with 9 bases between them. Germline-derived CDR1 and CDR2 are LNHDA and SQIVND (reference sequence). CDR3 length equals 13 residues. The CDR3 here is CASSINRNYEQYF. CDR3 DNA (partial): TGTGCCAGTAGTATCAACAGGAACTACGAG.

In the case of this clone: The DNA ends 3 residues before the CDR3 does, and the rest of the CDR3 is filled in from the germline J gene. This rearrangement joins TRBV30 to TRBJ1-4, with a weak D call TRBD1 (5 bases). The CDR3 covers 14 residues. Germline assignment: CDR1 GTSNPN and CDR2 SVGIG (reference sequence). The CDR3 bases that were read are TGTGCCTGGAGTGCAGGGTCTGGGGCCAACGTA. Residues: CAWSAGSGANV. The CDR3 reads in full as CAWSAGSGANVLFF.

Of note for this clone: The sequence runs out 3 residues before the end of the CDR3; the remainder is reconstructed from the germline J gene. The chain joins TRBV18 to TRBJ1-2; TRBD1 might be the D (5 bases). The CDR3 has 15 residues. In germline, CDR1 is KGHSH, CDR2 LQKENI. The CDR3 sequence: CASSPGTSGRTDYTF. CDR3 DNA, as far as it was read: TGTGCCAGCTCACCAGGGACTAGCGGGAGGACTGAC.

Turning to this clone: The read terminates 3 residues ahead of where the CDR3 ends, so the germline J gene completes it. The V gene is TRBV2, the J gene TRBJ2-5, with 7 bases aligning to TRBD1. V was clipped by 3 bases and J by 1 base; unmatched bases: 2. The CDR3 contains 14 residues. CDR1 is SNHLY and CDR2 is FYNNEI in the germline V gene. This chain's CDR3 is CASSETGLQETQYF. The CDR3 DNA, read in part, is TGTGCCAGCAGTGAGACAGGGCTCCAAGAGACC.

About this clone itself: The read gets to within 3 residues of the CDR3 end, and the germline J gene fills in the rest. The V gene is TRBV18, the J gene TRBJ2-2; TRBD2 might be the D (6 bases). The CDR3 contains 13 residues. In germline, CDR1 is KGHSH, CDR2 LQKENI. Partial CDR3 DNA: TGTGCCAGCTCACGGTCGGGGGAGGAAAAG. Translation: CASSRSGEEK. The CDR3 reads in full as CASSRSGEEKLFF.

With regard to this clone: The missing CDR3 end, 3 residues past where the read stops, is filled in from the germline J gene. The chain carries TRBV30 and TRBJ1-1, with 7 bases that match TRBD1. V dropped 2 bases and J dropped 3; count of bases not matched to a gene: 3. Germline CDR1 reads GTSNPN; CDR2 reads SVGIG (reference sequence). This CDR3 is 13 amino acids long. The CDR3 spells CAWSIQGDTEAFF. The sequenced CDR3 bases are TGTGCCTGGAGTATTCAGGGGGACACTGAA. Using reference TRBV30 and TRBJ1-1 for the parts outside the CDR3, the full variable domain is SQTIHQWPATLVQPVGSPLSLECTVEGTSNPNLYWYRQAAGRGLQLLFYSVGIGQISSEVPQNLSASRPQDRQFILSSKKLLLSDSGFYLCAWSIQGDTEAFFGQGTRLTVV.

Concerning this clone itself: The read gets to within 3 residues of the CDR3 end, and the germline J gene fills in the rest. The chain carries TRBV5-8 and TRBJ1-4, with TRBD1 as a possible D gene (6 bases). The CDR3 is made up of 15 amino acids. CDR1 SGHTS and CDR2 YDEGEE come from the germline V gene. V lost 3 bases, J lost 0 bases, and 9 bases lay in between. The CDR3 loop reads CASSSGQSTNEKLFF. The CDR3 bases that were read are TGTGCCAGCAGCTCTGGACAGTCAACTAATGAAAAA.

The CDR3 DNA, read in part, is TGTGCTAGTGGTTCCTGGGCCGCAGCAACTAATGAAAAA. Protein sequence: CASGSWAAATNEK. In full, the CDR3 is CASGSWAAATNEKLFF. The V call is TRBV12-5, the J call TRBJ1-4; D uncertain. The read comes to an end 3 residues before the CDR3 does, leaving the germline J gene to fill in the end. V was shortened by 4 bases and J by 0 bases, with 12 bases between the two germline ends. Germline CDR1 LGHNT, CDR2 FRNRAP. This CDR3 region has 16 residues.

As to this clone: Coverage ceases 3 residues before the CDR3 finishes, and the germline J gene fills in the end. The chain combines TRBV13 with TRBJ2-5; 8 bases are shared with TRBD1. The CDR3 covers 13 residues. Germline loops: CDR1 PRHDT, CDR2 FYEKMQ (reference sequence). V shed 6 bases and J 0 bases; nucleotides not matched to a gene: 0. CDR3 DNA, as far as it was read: TGTGCCAGCAGGGGACAGGACCAAGAGACC. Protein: CASRGQDQET. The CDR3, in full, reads CASRGQDQETQYF.

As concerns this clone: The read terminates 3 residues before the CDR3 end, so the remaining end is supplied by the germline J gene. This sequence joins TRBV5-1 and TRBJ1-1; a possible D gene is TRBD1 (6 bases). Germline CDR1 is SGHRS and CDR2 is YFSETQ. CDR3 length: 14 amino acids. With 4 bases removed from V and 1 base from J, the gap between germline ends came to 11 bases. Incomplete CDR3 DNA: TGCGCCAGCAGCCCGGGACACCAGAACACTGAA. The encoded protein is CASSPGHQNTE. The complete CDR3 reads CASSPGHQNTEAFF.

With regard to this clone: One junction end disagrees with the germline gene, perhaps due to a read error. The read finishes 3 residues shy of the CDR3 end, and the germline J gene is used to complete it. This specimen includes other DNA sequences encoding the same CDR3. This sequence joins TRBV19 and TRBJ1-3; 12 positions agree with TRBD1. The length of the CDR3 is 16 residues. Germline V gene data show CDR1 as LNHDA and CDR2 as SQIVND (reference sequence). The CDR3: CASSPRGTGGRNTIYF. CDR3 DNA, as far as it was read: TGTGCCAGTAGTCCCCGCGGGACAGGGGGCAGAAACACA.

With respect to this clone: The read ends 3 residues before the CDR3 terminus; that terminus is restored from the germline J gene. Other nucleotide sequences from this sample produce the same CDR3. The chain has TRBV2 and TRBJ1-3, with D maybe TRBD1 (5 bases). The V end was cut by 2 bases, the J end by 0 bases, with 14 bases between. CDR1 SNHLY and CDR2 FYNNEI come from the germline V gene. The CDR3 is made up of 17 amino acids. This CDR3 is CASSETGDGLSGNTIYF. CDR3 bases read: TGTGCCAGCAGTGAAACGGGGGACGGTCTCTCTGGAAACACC.

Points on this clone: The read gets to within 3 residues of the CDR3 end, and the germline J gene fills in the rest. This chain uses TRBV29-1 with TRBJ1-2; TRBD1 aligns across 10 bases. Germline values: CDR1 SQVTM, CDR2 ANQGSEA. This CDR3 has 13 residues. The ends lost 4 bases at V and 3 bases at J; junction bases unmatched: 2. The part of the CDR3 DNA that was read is TGCAGCGTTGGGGGACAGGGGTACTATGGC. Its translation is CSVGGQGYYG. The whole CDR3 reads CSVGGQGYYGYTF.

CDR3: CASWTGTIQETQYF. Partial CDR3 DNA: TGCGCCAGCTGGACAGGTACCATCCAAGAGACC. The J gene is TRBJ2-5, the V gene TRBV5-1; 7 nucleotides agree with TRBD1. The CDR3 extends 3 residues past the end of the read, so its final part is completed from the germline J gene. The germline V gene encodes CDR1 SGHRS and CDR2 YFSETQ. The CDR3 length is 14 residues. The junction had 7 bases not matched to a gene; V was cut back by 7 bases and J by 1 base.